Listed below are T cell receptor beta chains from one sample, sequenced in a study of blood T cell repertoires in COVID-19. Measured with immunoSEQ multiplex PCR; TCRdb has only the in-frame clones, and not every one. The profile shows roughly 200,000 clones, around 86% of them singletons. The sample was PBMCs or T cells enriched from blood (not recorded which). Source of these receptors: a middle-aged man with acute COVID-19. The CDR3 runs from the conserved cysteine through the conserved F or W. Each record gives: CDR3 protein, CDR3 DNA, clone size, J gene, D gene, V gene. The D gene is left open where the match is weak. Clone size is shown for a subset of rows, as once, few, many or a class of expanded clone.

CASSDGDRGETEAFF | TGTGCCAGCAGTGATGGGGACAGGGGGGAAACTGAAGCTTTCTTT | - | TRBJ1-1 | TRBD1 | TRBV25-1
CASSLLQGPNEKLFF | TGCGCCAGCAGCCTGTTACAGGGCCCCAATGAAAAACTGTTTTTT | - | TRBJ1-4 | - | TRBV4-1
CASSIETSAAYEQYF | TGTGCCAGTAGTATAGAGACTAGCGCGGCCTACGAGCAGTACTTC | - | TRBJ2-7 | TRBD2 | TRBV19
CASSLGGLPEQFF | TGTGCCAGCAGCTTGGGGGGACTCCCTGAACAGTTCTTC | - | TRBJ2-1 | - | TRBV11-2
CASSSGTSESNEQFF | TGCGCCAGCAGCTCCGGGACTAGCGAGTCCAATGAGCAGTTCTTC | - | TRBJ2-1 | TRBD2 | TRBV5-1
CASSLDPTGEGDYEQYF | TGTGCCAGCAGCTTAGACCCCACCGGGGAGGGGGACTACGAGCAGTACTTC | - | TRBJ2-7 | - | TRBV7-8
CASTPKSSYNSPLHF | TGTGCCAGCACACCGAAGAGCTCCTATAATTCACCCCTCCACTTT | - | TRBJ1-6 | - | TRBV5-8
CASSDQGPSNQPQHF | TGTGCCAGCAGTGACCAGGGCCCGAGCAATCAGCCCCAGCATTTT | - | TRBJ1-5 | - | TRBV6-1
CASQGWDTYEQYF | TGTGCCAGCCAGGGGTGGGATACCTACGAGCAGTACTTC | - | TRBJ2-7 | - | TRBV7-9
CAWGWEAEAFF | TGTGCCTGGGGATGGGAGGCTGAAGCTTTCTTT | - | TRBJ1-1 | - | TRBV30
CASSLFGSAGYTF | TGTGCCAGCAGTTTATTTGGGTCAGCGGGCTACACCTTC | - | TRBJ1-2 | - | TRBV27
CASSLMGQTTNEKLFF | TGTGCCAGCAGTTTAATGGGACAGACAACTAATGAAAAACTGTTTTTT | - | TRBJ1-4 | TRBD1 | TRBV28
CASTLDYNSPLHF | TGTGCCAGCACCCTAGACTATAATTCACCCCTCCACTTT | - | TRBJ1-6 | - | TRBV5-4
CASSPSSYNEQFF | TGTGCCAGCAGTCCGAGCTCCTACAATGAGCAGTTCTTC | - | TRBJ2-1 | - | TRBV6-4
CASSLGGRGEQYF | TGTGCCAGCAGCTTGGGCGGGAGAGGCGAGCAGTACTTC | - | TRBJ2-7 | TRBD2 | TRBV7-9
CAWSESSGTDTQYF | TGTGCCTGGAGTGAGTCTAGCGGCACAGATACGCAGTATTTT | - | TRBJ2-3 | - | TRBV30
CASSQEEAGGPDTQYF | TGCGCCAGCAGCCAAGAAGAAGCGGGAGGGCCGGATACGCAGTATTTT | - | TRBJ2-3 | TRBD2 | TRBV4-1
CASSYSGLSNQPQHF | TGTGCCAGCAGTTACTCGGGACTTAGCAATCAGCCCCAGCATTTT | many | TRBJ1-5 | - | TRBV6-5
CASSQDQTGQGYTF | TGCGCCAGCAGCCAAGATCAAACAGGGCAAGGCTACACCTTC | once | TRBJ1-2 | - | TRBV4-3
CASSYDRGLGTDTQYF | TGTGCCAGCAGTTACGACAGGGGGTTGGGCACAGATACGCAGTATTTT | - | TRBJ2-3 | TRBD1 | TRBV28
CAISDSRGSTEAFF | TGTGCCATCAGTGACTCTCGGGGTAGCACTGAAGCTTTCTTT | - | TRBJ1-1 | - | TRBV10-3
CATSDFASDEQFF | TGTGCCACCAGTGATTTTGCTAGTGATGAGCAGTTCTTC | - | TRBJ2-1 | - | TRBV24-1
CASSLRGKTEAFF | TGTGCCAGCAGTCTCAGGGGGAAGACTGAAGCTTTCTTT | few | TRBJ1-1 | TRBD1 | TRBV28
CASSPSPNTGELFF | TGTGCCAGCTCACCTTCCCCAAACACCGGGGAGCTGTTTTTT | - | TRBJ2-2 | - | TRBV18